What follows are 15 T cell receptor beta chains derived from one specimen sequenced in a study of CD8+ T cells in alopecia areata. Investigators isolated RNA and reverse transcribed it into cDNA to act as the sequencing template. Using immunoSEQ multiplex PCR, the repertoire was profiled, and TCRdb retains in-frame clones only, with some absent. The sample has under 95,000 clones, about three quarters seen once. Treatment of the sample: oral pan-JAK inhibitor, 5-10 mg twice daily. The sample was CD8+ T cells sorted from blood, taken at approximately week 44, from a patient treated with tofacitinib. The receptors here all came from a human donor with alopecia areata.

The chain links TRBV19 to TRBJ1-1; 9 bases line up with TRBD1. The CDR3 contains 13 residues. From germline, CDR1 is LNHDA and CDR2 SQIVND (reference sequence). J lost 7 bases, V lost 2 bases, and 2 bases had no gene match. CDR3 amino acids: CASSIRDRDEAFF. The CDR3 bases are TGTGCCAGTAGTATAAGGGACAGGGATGAAGCTTTCTTT.

The V gene is TRBV14, the J gene TRBJ2-7; possibly TRBD1 for D (6 bases). CDR3 length: 15 amino acids. Trimming stripped 4 bases from V and 1 base from J, with 14 bases between. From germline, CDR1 is SGHDN and CDR2 FVKESK. The CDR3 DNA follows: TGTGCCAGCAGCCGAACAGGGAAGAAGTCCTACGAGCAGTACTTC. Its translation is CASSRTGKKSYEQYF.

Concerning this clone: The same CDR3 is also encoded by other DNA sequences in this sample. The rearrangement joins TRBV7-8 to TRBJ2-7; a possible D gene is TRBD2 (7 bases). Germline-derived CDR1 and CDR2 are SGHVS and FQNEAQ. This CDR3 contains 14 residues. V lost 5 bases to trimming and J lost 6 bases, with 17 bases between them. In DNA, the CDR3 is TGTGCCAGCAGCCTTGGGGGAGGGGGGGGCGAGCAGTACTTC. This encodes CASSLGGGGGEQYF.

This clone was seen a handful of times. The chain combines TRBV19 with TRBJ1-1; D ambiguous. In germline, CDR1 is LNHDA, CDR2 SQIVND (reference sequence). V lost 5 bases and J lost 14, with 12 bases in between. The CDR3 sequence is 10 residues long. The CDR3 coding sequence is TGTGCCAGTAGTTCGAGGGATGTCTTCTTT. Protein: CASSSRDVFF. The full variable domain, with the rest looked up from reference TRBV19 and TRBJ1-1, is DGGITQSPKYLFRKEGQNVTLSCEQNLNHDAMYWYRQDPGQGLRLIYYSQIVNDFQKGDIAEGYSVSREKKESFPLTVTSAQKNPTAFYLCASSSRDVFFGQGTRLTVV.

V and J are TRBV4-3 and TRBJ1-1; 7 bases are shared with TRBD1. CDR1 and CDR2 (germline): LGHNA, YSLEER. V gave up 6 bases and J gave up 0 bases; unmatched junction bases: 1. This CDR3 is built from 13 residues. This chain's CDR3 is CASRDRMNTEAFF. The CDR3 DNA reads as TGCGCCAGCAGGGACAGGATGAACACTGAAGCTTTCTTT.

The rearrangement links TRBV4-3 to TRBJ2-2, with D possibly being TRBD2 (7 bases). Trimming left V 2 bases short and J 1 base short, with 14 bases between. The CDR3 length is 17 residues. The germline gives CDR1 LGHNA, CDR2 YSLEER. CDR3 bases: TGCGCCAGCAGCCAACCACCGGGGGGCCTGAACACCGGGGAGCTGTTTTTT. Encoded protein: CASSQPPGGLNTGELFF.

The chain uses TRBV4-1 and TRBJ2-6; no clear D. Germline V CDR1 and CDR2: MGHRA, YSYEKL. CDR3 length: 15 amino acids. Trimming removed 0 bases from V and 4 bases from J, with 7 bases in between. The CDR3 reads CASSQEEEGANVLTF. The CDR3 region has the DNA TGCGCCAGCAGCCAAGAAGAAGAAGGGGCCAACGTCCTGACTTTC.

J is TRBJ1-5 and V is TRBV27, with no clear D. Germline V gene lookup returns CDR1 MNHEY and CDR2 SMNVEV (reference sequence). The germline V and J ends were trimmed by 3 bases and 5 bases, with 8 bases remaining between them. CDR3 size: 13 residues. The CDR3 is CASSLFGDQPQHF. In DNA, the CDR3 is TGTGCCAGCAGTTTGTTCGGAGATCAGCCCCAGCATTTT.

The chain recombines TRBV9 with TRBJ2-3, with D possibly being TRBD1 or TRBD2 (5 bases each). V dropped 0 bases and J dropped 0 bases, with 8 bases sitting between them. The CDR3 runs 15 residues. CDR1 is SGDLS, CDR2 YYNGEE, per germline. The CDR3 region has the DNA TGTGCCAGCAGCGTAGGCGAGGGGAGCACAGATACGCAGTATTTT. Protein product: CASSVGEGSTDTQYF.

The CDR3 nucleotides read TGCAGCGTCGACGTGGGTTACGAGCAGTACTTC. This encodes CSVDVGYEQYF. V is TRBV29-1 and J is TRBJ2-5; D uncertain. TRBJ2-7 matches the DNA end more closely, so the J call is doubtful. Germline V gene data show CDR1 as SQVTM and CDR2 as ANQGSEA. This CDR3 has 11 residues.

The chain employs TRBV4-3 and TRBJ2-2; no firm D call. Germline CDR1 LGHNA, CDR2 YSLEER. Trimming shortened V by 0 bases and J by 3 bases, and 8 bases separated the two germline ends. The CDR3 sequence is 15 residues long. The CDR3 DNA reads TGCGCCAGCAGCCAAGATCTTCGGTACACCGGGGAGCTGTTTTTT. This translates into CASSQDLRYTGELFF.

The chain has TRBV30 and TRBJ1-1; D is undetermined. The germline V gene encodes CDR1 GTSNPN and CDR2 SVGIG (reference sequence). The CDR3 contains 13 residues. V lost 0 bases and J lost 1, with 6 bases in between. The CDR3 DNA follows: TGTGCCTGGAGTGTCGTCAGGAACACTGAAGCTTTCTTT. Protein: CAWSVVRNTEAFF.

This chain uses TRBV10-3 with TRBJ2-7; D assignment may be TRBD1 or TRBD2 (5 bases each). Looked up from germline, CDR1 is ENHRY and CDR2 is SYGVKD. This CDR3 is built from 15 residues. The V gene lost 8 bases and the J gene lost 7 bases, with 24 bases spanning the gap. This CDR3 is CAIRDPGTTRDEQYF. The CDR3 DNA reads TGTGCCATCCGAGATCCCGGGACCACTCGAGATGAGCAGTACTTC.

This clone has just a few counts. The genes are TRBV2 and TRBJ2-3; 10 bases match TRBD2. This CDR3 region has 16 residues. The ends lost 3 bases at V and 6 bases at J; junction bases unmatched: 9. CDR1 and CDR2 from the germline V gene are SNHLY and FYNNEI. DNA of the CDR3: TGTGCCAGCAGTGATAGGCCTAGCGGGGGCCGTGATACGCAGTATTTT. Protein product: CASSDRPSGGRDTQYF.

This chain links TRBV21-1 with TRBJ2-1; the tabulated D call, TRBD1, remains unverified against the DNA. TRBV21-1 is reported as a pseudogene. CDR3 size: 14 residues. The CDR3 protein is CASSIQGGRNEQFF. The CDR3 DNA is TGTGCCAGCAGCATACAGGGCGGTCGCAATGAGCAGTTCTTC.